This entry features one T cell receptor beta chain sequence. These data belong to a study of T cell changes during pregnancy in multiple sclerosis. Clones were sequenced by immunoSEQ multiplex PCR, and TCRdb holds only the in-frame ones, with some missing. The sample has 55,000 or so clones; over 80% are singletons. In germline, CDR1 is GTSNPN, CDR2 SVGIG (reference sequence). The CDR3 spans 13 residues. V dropped 1 base and J dropped 7 bases, with 11 bases sitting between them. This chain links TRBV30 with TRBJ1-5, with D possibly TRBD1 on 5 matching bases. Specimen: CD4+ T cells from peripheral blood mononuclear cells, collected after pregnancy. This sequence was found in a female donor with multiple sclerosis, enrolled in a pregnancy study. The CDR3 bases are TGTGCCTGGAGTGGGGGCCTCGAACAGCCCCAGCATTTT. Amino acids: CAWSGGLEQPQHF. Together with reference TRBV30 and TRBJ1-5, the CDR3 gives the full variable domain: SQTIHQWPATLVQPVGSPLSLECTVEGTSNPNLYWYRQAAGRGLQLLFYSVGIGQISSEVPQNLSASRPQDRQFILSSKKLLLSDSGFYLCAWSGGLEQPQHFGDGTRLSIL.